These T cell receptor beta chains were read from a single sample in a study of blood T cell repertoires in COVID-19. Sequencing was performed with immunoSEQ multiplex PCR; in TCRdb, only in-frame clones are kept and a portion is missing. Among just over 250,000 clones, about nine tenths were seen once, and the ten largest hold approximately 2.6%. What was sequenced was peripheral blood. The receptor source for this set is a person aged 18-29 years with COVID-19, enrolled during active disease. Both conserved end residues are part of each CDR3. The order of the fields is D gene, J gene, clone size, V gene, CDR3 protein, CDR3 DNA. The D gene is left open where the match is weak. Clone size is not always given. Where it is, it says once, few, many or a class for expanded clones.

D gene: -; J gene: TRBJ2-5; clone size: -; V gene: TRBV5-1; CDR3 protein: CASSPGGQVETQYF; CDR3 DNA: TGCGCCAGCAGCCCCGGAGGTCAGGTGGAGACCCAGTACTTC
D gene: TRBD1; J gene: TRBJ1-5; clone size: once; V gene: TRBV7-2; CDR3 protein: CASSAGQYSNQPQHF; CDR3 DNA: TGTGCCAGCAGCGCGGGACAGTATAGCAATCAGCCCCAGCATTTT
D gene: TRBD1; J gene: TRBJ2-1; clone size: -; V gene: TRBV24-1; CDR3 protein: CATSDTGQGLFNEQFF; CDR3 DNA: TGTGCCACCAGTGACACGGGACAGGGCCTCTTCAATGAGCAGTTCTTC
D gene: TRBD2; J gene: TRBJ2-7; clone size: -; V gene: TRBV2; CDR3 protein: CASSLEGLASEQYF; CDR3 DNA: TGTGCCAGCAGCCTTGAAGGACTAGCGTCCGAGCAGTACTTC
D gene: -; J gene: TRBJ1-6; clone size: -; V gene: TRBV30; CDR3 protein: CAWSSANNSPLHF; CDR3 DNA: TGTGCCTGGAGTTCCGCTAATAATTCACCCCTCCACTTT
D gene: -; J gene: TRBJ2-7; clone size: -; V gene: TRBV19; CDR3 protein: CASSSGLYEQYF; CDR3 DNA: TGTGCCAGTAGCTCCGGACTCTACGAGCAGTACTTC
D gene: -; J gene: TRBJ2-7; clone size: -; V gene: TRBV7-6; CDR3 protein: CASSTGRYYEQYF; CDR3 DNA: TGTGCCAGCAGCACAGGGAGATACTACGAGCAGTACTTC
D gene: TRBD2; J gene: TRBJ2-5; clone size: -; V gene: TRBV5-4; CDR3 protein: CASSPRTSGMYQETQYF; CDR3 DNA: TGTGCCAGCAGCCCACGGACTAGCGGGATGTACCAAGAGACCCAGTACTTC
D gene: -; J gene: TRBJ2-3; clone size: -; V gene: TRBV7-8; CDR3 protein: CASSLGGRGDTQYF; CDR3 DNA: TGTGCCAGCAGCTTAGGAGGCCGAGGGGATACGCAGTATTTT
D gene: TRBD2; J gene: TRBJ2-5; clone size: -; V gene: TRBV5-4; CDR3 protein: CASSSPGLAGQAGETQYF; CDR3 DNA: TGTGCCAGCAGTTCGCCGGGACTAGCGGGGCAGGCGGGCGAGACCCAGTACTTC